This T cell receptor (beta chain) appears in the sequencing data of a study of blood T cell repertoires in COVID-19. Looking at the study overall: Donors in the United States, Italy and Spain gave samples during acute or convalescent COVID-19. Sources were T cells, B-cell-depleted T cells, or PBMCs; the material itself was cDNA or gDNA.

This clone turned up a few times. In the original analysis: Reference gene primer amplification in the assay estimated nucleated cell counts. Generated by immunoSEQ multiplex PCR, the TCRdb table keeps only in-frame clones and is missing some. The V and J calls and clone size come from that table; D and trimming were worked out from the DNA. The data contain 120,000 or so clones, 60% to 85% of them singletons. The CDR3 covers 14 residues. Germline V CDR1 and CDR2: LNHNV, YYDKDF (reference sequence). The V gene end was trimmed by 9 bases and the J gene end by 1 base; junction bases not matched to a gene: 6.

The source is a man between 70 and 80 years old with acute or convalescent COVID-19. The V and J genes are TRBV15 and TRBJ1-1; 9 bases are shared with TRBD1. Sequences were obtained from peripheral blood. The CDR3 loop reads CATRDRAGNTEAFF. The CDR3 DNA follows: TGTGCCACTAGGGACAGGGCTGGGAACACTGAAGCTTTCTTT.